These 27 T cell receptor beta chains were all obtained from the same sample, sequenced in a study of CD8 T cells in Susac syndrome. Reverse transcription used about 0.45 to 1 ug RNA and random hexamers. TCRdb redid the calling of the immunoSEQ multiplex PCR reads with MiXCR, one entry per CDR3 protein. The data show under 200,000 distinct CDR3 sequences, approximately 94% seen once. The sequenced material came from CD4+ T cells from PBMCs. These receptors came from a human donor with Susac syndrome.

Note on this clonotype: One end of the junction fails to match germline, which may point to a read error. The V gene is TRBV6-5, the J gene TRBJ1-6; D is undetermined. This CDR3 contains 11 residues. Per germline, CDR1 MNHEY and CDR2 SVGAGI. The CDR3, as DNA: TGTGCCAGCAGTCTAGGCGCGACTTTGGTCTTT. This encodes CASSLGATLVF.

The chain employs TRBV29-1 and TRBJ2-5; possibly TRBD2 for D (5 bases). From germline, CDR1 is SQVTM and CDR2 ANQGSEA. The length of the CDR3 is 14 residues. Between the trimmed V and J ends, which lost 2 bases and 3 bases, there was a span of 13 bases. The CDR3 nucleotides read TGCAGCGTTGAAAGCGGTACAGCTAAAGAGACCCAGTACTTC. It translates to CSVESGTAKETQYF.

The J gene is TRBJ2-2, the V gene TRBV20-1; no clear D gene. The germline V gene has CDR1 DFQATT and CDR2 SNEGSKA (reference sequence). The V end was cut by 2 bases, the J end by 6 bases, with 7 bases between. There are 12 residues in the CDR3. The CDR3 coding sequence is TGCAGTGCTAGAACAGATCCCGGGGAGCTGTTTTTT. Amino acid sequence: CSARTDPGELFF.

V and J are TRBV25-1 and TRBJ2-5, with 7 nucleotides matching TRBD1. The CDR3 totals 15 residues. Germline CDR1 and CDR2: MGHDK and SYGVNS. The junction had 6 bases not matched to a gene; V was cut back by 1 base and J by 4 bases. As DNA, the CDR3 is TGTGCCAGCAGTGAATTAGTGACAGGGTCAGAGACCCAGTACTTC. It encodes CASSELVTGSETQYF.

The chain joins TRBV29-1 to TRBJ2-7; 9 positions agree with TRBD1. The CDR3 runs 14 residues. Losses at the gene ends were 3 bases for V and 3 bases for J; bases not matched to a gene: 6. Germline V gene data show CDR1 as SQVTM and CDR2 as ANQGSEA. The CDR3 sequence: CSVEDRGPRYEQYF. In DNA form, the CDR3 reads TGCAGCGTTGAGGACAGGGGACCACGCTACGAGCAGTACTTC.

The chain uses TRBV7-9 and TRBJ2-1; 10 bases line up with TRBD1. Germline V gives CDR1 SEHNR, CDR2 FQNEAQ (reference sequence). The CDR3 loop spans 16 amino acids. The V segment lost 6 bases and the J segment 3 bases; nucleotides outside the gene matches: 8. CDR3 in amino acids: CASRPTGGYFYNEQFF. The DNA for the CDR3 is TGTGCCAGCAGACCGACAGGGGGCTATTTCTACAATGAGCAGTTCTTC.

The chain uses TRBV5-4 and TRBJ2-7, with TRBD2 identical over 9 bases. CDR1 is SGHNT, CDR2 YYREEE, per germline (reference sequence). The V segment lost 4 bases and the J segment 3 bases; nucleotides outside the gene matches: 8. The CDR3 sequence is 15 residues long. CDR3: CASSPAGGLNYEQYF. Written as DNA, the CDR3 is TGTGCCAGCAGCCCAGCGGGGGGTCTCAACTACGAGCAGTACTTC.

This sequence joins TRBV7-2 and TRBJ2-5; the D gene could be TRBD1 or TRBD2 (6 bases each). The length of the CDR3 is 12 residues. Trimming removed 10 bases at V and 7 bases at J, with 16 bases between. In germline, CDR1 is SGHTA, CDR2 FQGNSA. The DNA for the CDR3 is TGTGCCATTGAAAAGGGGGGAGGGACCCAGTACTTC. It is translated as CAIEKGGGTQYF.

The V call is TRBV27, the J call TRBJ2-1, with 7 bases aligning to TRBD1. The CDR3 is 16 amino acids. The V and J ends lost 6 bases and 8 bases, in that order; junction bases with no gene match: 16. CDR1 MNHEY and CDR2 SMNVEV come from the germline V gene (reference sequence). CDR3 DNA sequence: TGTGCCAGCAGCAAGGTTAGACAGGGACAAATAGATGAGCAGTTCTTC. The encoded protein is CASSKVRQGQIDEQFF.

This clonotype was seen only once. CDR3 residues: CSARDAYGYTF. The CDR3 nucleotides are TGCAGTGCTAGAGACGCCTATGGCTACACCTTC. The gene calls are TRBV20-1 and TRBJ1-2, with unresolved D. The germline V and J ends were trimmed by 0 bases and 4 bases, with 3 bases remaining between them. Germline V gives CDR1 DFQATT, CDR2 SNEGSKA (reference sequence). The CDR3 totals 11 residues.

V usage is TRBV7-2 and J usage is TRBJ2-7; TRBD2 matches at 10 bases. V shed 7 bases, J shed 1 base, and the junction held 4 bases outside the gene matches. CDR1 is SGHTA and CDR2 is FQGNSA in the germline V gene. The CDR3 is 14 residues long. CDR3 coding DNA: TGTGCCAGCACCCCGACTAGCGGGTCCTACGAGCAGTACTTC. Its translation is CASTPTSGSYEQYF. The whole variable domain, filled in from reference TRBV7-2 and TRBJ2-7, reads GAGVSQSPSNKVTEKGKDVELRCDPISGHTALYWYRQSLGQGLEFLIYFQGNSAPDKSGLPSDRFSAERTGGSVSTLTIQRTQQEDSAVYLCASTPTSGSYEQYFGPGTRLTVT.

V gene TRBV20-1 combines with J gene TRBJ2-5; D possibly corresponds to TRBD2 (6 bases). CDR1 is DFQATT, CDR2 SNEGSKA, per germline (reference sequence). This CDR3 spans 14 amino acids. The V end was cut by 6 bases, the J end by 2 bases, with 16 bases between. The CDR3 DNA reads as TGCAGTGCCCAAACCGGGACTTCTCAAGAGACCCAGTACTTC. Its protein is CSAQTGTSQETQYF.

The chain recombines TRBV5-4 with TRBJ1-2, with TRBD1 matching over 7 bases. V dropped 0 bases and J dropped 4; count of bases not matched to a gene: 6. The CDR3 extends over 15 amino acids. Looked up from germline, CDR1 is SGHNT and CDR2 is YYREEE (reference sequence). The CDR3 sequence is CASSLGRQGVYGYTF. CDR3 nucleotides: TGTGCCAGCAGCTTGGGACGACAGGGAGTCTATGGCTACACCTTC.

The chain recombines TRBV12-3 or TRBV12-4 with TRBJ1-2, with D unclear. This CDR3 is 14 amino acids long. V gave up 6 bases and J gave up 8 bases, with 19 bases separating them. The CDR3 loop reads CASSTTSSARGYTF. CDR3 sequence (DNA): TGTGCCAGCAGCACGACCTCCTCCGCGAGAGGCTACACCTTC.

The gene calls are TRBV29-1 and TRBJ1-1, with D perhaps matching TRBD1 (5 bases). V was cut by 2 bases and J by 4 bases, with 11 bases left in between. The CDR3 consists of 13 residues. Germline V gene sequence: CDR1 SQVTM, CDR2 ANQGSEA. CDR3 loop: CSVERGLGTEAFF. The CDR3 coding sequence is TGCAGCGTTGAAAGGGGACTCGGCACTGAAGCTTTCTTT.

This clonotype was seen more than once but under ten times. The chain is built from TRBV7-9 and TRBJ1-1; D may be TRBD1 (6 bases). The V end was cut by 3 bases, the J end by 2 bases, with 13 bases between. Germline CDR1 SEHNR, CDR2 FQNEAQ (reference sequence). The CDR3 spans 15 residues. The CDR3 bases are TGTGCCAGCAGCTTCGGAGGACAGCGAAACACTGAAGCTTTCTTT. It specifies CASSFGGQRNTEAFF.

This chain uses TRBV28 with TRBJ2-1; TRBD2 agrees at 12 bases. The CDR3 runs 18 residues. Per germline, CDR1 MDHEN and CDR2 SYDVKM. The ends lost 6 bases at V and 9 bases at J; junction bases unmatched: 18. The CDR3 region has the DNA TGTGCCAGCAGGGCCGTACCTTCTAGCGGGGGGGCCGCTCGTGAGCAGTTCTTC. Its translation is CASRAVPSSGGAAREQFF.

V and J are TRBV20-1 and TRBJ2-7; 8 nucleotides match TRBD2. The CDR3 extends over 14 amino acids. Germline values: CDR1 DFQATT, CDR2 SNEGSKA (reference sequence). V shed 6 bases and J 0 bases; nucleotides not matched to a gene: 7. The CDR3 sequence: CSAKPGLVSYEQYF. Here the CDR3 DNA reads TGCAGTGCAAAACCGGGACTAGTCTCCTACGAGCAGTACTTC.

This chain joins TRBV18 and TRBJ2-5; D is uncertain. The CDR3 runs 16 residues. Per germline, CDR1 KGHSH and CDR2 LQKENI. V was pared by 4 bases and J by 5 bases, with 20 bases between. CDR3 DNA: TGTGCCAGCTCACGGTCTATCCCGGCCCTGGGGGAGACCCAGTACTTC. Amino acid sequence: CASSRSIPALGETQYF. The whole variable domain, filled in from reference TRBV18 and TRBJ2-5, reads NAGVMQNPRHLVRRRGQEARLRCSPMKGHSHVYWYRQLPEEGLKFMVYLQKENIIDESGMPKERFSAEFPKEGPSILRIQQVVRGDSAAYFCASSRSIPALGETQYFGPGTRLLVL.

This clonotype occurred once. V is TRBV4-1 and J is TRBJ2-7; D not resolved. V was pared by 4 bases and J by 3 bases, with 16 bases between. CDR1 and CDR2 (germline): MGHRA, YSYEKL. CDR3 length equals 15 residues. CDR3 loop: CASSRLGGQFYEQYF. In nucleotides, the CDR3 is TGCGCCAGCAGCCGCCTGGGCGGCCAGTTCTACGAGCAGTACTTC.

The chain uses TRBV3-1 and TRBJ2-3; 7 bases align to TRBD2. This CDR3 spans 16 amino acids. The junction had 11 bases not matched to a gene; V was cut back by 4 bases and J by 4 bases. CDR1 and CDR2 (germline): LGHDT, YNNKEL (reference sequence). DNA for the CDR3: TGTGCCAGCAGCCGGCGGACTAGTGTTAGGGCAGATACGCAGTATTTT. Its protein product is CASSRRTSVRADTQYF.

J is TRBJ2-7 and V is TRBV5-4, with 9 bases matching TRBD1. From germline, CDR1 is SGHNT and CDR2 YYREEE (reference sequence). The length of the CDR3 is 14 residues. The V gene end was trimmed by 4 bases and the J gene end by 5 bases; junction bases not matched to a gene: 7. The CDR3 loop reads CASSPGTGTHEQYF. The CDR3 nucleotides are TGTGCCAGCAGCCCGGGGACAGGGACGCACGAGCAGTACTTC.

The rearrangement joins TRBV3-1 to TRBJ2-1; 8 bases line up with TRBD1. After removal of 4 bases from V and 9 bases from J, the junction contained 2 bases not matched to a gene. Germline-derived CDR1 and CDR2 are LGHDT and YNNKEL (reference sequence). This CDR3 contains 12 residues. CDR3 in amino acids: CASSLDRAEQFF. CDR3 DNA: TGTGCCAGCAGCCTGGACAGGGCTGAGCAGTTCTTC.

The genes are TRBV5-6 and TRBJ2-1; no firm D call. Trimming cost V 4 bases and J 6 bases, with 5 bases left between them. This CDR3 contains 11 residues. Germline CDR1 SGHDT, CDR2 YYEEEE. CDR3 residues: CASSHSNEQFF. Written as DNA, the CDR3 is TGTGCCAGCAGCCACTCCAATGAGCAGTTCTTC.

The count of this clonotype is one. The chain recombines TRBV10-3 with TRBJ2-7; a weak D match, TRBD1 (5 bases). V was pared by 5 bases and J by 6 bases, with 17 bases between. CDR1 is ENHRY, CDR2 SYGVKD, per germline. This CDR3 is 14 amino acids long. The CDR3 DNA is TGTGCCATCAGTTTCATAGGGGAAGAAGGCGAGCAGTACTTC. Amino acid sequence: CAISFIGEEGEQYF.

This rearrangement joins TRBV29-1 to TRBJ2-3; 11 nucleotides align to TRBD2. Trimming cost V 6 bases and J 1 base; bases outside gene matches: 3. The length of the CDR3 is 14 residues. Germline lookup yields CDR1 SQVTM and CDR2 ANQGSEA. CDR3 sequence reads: CSVNSGGGTDTQYF. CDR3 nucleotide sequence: TGCAGCGTCAATAGCGGGGGGGGCACAGATACGCAGTATTTT.

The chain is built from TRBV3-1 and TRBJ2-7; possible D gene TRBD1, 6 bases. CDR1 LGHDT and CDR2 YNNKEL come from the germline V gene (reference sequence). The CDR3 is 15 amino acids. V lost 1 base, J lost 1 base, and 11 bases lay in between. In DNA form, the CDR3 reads TGTGCCAGCAGCCAAGTAGGGACACCGTCCTACGAGCAGTACTTC. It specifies CASSQVGTPSYEQYF.